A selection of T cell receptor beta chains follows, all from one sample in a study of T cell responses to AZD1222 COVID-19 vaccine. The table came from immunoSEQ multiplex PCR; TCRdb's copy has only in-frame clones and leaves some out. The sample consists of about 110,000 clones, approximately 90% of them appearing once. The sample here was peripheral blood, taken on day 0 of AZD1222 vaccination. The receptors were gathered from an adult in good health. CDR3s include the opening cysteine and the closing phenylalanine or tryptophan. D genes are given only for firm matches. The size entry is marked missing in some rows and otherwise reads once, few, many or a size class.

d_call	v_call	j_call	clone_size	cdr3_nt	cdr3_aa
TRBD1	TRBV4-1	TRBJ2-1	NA	TGCGCCAGCAGCCAAGATCCGGGACAGGAGATCGAGCAGTTCTTC	CASSQDPGQEIEQFF
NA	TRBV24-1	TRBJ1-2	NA	TGTGCCACCAGTACGATGGGCTATGGCTACACCTTC	CATSTMGYGYTF
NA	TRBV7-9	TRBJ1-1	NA	TGTGCCAGCAGCTATCTTGAGGGTGAAGCTTTCTTT	CASSYLEGEAFF
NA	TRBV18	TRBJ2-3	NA	TGTGCCAGCTCACCATCGAGGGGTGTAGATACGCAGTATTTT	CASSPSRGVDTQYF
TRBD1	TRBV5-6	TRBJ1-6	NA	TGTGCCAGCAGCTTCTGGCAAACAGGGGCTGAGTTTTCACCCCTCCACTTT	CASSFWQTGAEFSPLHF
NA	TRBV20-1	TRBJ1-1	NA	TGCAGTGCTAGGGCGTCCGCTGAAGCTTTCTTT	CSARASAEAFF
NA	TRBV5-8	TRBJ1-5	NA	TGTGCCAGCAGCTTGGGATGGGGCCAGCCCCAGCATTTT	CASSLGWGQPQHF
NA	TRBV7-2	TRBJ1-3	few	TGTGCCAGCAGCTTAGCAGGGGGCTCTGGAAACACCATATATTTT	CASSLAGGSGNTIYF
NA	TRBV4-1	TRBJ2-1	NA	TGCGCCAGCAGCCAAGGGTCCGGACCATACAATGAGCAGTTCTTC	CASSQGSGPYNEQFF
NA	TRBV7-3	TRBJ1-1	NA	TGTGCCAGCAGCTCAATGATGAACACTGAAGCTTTCTTT	CASSSMMNTEAFF
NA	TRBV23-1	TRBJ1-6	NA	TGCGCCAGCAGTCACCCGACACCTAATTCACCCCTCCACTTT	CASSHPTPNSPLHF
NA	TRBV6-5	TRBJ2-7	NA	TGTGCCAGCAGAATAACAGGCTCCTACGAGCAGTACTTC	CASRITGSYEQYF
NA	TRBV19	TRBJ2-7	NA	TGTGCCAGTAGTCCACAGGGACTTGGCTCCTACGAGCAGTACTTC	CASSPQGLGSYEQYF
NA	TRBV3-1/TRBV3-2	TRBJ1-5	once	TGTGCCAGCAGCAAAAGGGGAAATCAGCCCCAGCATTTT	CASSKRGNQPQHF
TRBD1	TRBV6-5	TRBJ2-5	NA	TGTGCCAGCAGGTCACAGGGGGCTGGAGAGACCCAGTACTTC	CASRSQGAGETQYF
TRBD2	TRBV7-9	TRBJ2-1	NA	TGTGCCAGCAGCTCCCCCCTTAAGGTAGCGGGATTCCATGAGCAGTTCTTC	CASSSPLKVAGFHEQFF
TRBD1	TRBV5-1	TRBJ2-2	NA	TGCGCCAGCAGCCGCCAGGGGGACGGCACCGGGGAGCTGTTTTTT	CASSRQGDGTGELFF
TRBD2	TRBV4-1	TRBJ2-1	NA	TGCGCCAGCAGCCCCATCGGACTAGCGGGCCCAACTCTTCACAATGAGCAGTTCTTC	CASSPIGLAGPTLHNEQFF
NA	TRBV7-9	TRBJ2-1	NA	TGTGCCAGCAGCTTAGTTACAGTTGACAATGAGCAGTTCTTC	CASSLVTVDNEQFF
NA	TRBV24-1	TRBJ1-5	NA	TGTGCCACCAGTTCCGGGGGCGGTCATAATCAGCCCCAGCATTTT	CATSSGGGHNQPQHF
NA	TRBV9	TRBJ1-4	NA	TGTGCCAGCAGCGTACCGACAGACTCCGGTGGCGAAAAACTGTTTTTT	CASSVPTDSGGEKLFF
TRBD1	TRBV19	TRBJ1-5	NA	TGTGCCAGTAGTATAATACAGGGGGAAGGGGGGATAAGCAATCAGCCCCAGCATTTT	CASSIIQGEGGISNQPQHF
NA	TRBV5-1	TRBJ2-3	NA	TGCGCCAGCAGCTTGGCCGGGACCCGGGGGGCAAATACGCAGTATTTT	CASSLAGTRGANTQYF
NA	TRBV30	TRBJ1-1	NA	TGTGCCTGGAGCAACGGGGGGTCCACTGAAGCTTTCTTT	CAWSNGGSTEAFF
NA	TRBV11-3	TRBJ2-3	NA	TGTGCCAGCAGCTTAGAGGTCGCAGATACGCAGTATTTT	CASSLEVADTQYF
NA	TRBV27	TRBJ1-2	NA	TGTGCCAGCCGCACGAGCGGGCGCGCCTATGGCTACACCTTC	CASRTSGRAYGYTF
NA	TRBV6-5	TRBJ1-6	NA	TGTGCCAGCAGCGACCGATGGACAGTTTCACCCCTCCACTTT	CASSDRWTVSPLHF
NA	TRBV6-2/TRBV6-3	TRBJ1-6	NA	TGTGCCAGCAGTTACTCTCCAGGGGCCTTGAATTCACCCCTCCACTTT	CASSYSPGALNSPLHF
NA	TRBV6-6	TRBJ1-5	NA	TGTGCCAGCACGCAATCAAACAGTCACCATCAGCCCCAGCATTTT	CASTQSNSHHQPQHF
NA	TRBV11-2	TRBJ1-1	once	TGTGCCAGCAGCCAGCGGTTCGGGGGCCTGATGAACACTGAAGCTTTCTTT	CASSQRFGGLMNTEAFF
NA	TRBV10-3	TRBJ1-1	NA	TGTGCCATCAGGGAGAACACTGAAGCTTTCTTT	CAIRENTEAFF
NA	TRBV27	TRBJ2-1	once	TGTGCCAGCAGTCGCCGGGATGAGCAGTTCTTC	CASSRRDEQFF
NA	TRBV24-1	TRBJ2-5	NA	TGTGCCGCACCCCATCCAGGGGGGGCGCAAGGAGAGACCCAGTACTTC	CAAPHPGGAQGETQYF
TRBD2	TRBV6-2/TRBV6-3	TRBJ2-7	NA	TGTGCCAGCAGTTATAGGACTAGCGGAAAGTCCTACGAGCAGTACTTC	CASSYRTSGKSYEQYF
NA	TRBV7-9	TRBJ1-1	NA	TGTGCCAGCAGGGTAGGGGGACCAGGGGAAGCTTTCTTT	CASRVGGPGEAFF
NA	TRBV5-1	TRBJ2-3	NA	TGCGCCAGCAGCTTGTGGAGTGGGATGACAGATACGCAGTATTTT	CASSLWSGMTDTQYF
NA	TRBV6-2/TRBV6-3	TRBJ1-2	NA	TGTGCCAGCAGTTACGGGGACGTTACATCTAACTATGGCTACACCTTC	CASSYGDVTSNYGYTF
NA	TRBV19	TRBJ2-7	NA	TGTGCCAGCGCTAGGGGGTACGAGCAGTACTTC	CASARGYEQYF
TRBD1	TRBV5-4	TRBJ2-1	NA	TGTGCCAGCAGCTTGAGTGGACAGGGCCACAATGAGCAGTTCTTC	CASSLSGQGHNEQFF
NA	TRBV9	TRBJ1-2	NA	TGTGCCAGCAGCCTCTCCCCTGGGGGGGCGGGTTTGGATGGCTACACCTTC	CASSLSPGGAGLDGYTF
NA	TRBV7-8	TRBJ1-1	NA	TGTGCCAGCAGCTCCCGCCACCCTGAAGCTTTCTTT	CASSSRHPEAFF
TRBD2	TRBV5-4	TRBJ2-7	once	TGTGCCAGCAGCCCTGAGGTAGCGGGATCCTACGAGCAGTACTTC	CASSPEVAGSYEQYF
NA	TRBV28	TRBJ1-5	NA	TGTGCCAGCAGTTTACAGTCCCGAAATCAGCCCCAGCATTTT	CASSLQSRNQPQHF
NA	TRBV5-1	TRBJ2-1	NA	TGCGCCAGCAGCCCCAAAAGAATCGGAATAGGGGGTGATGAGCAGTTCTTC	CASSPKRIGIGGDEQFF
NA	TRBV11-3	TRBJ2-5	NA	TGTGCCAGCAGCTCAGACAGCCAGGAGACCCAGTACTTC	CASSSDSQETQYF
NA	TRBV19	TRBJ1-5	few	TGTGCCAGTAGTATGGGCCAGGCTAAGCCCCAGCATTTT	CASSMGQAKPQHF
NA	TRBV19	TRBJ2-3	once	TGTGCCAGTAGTACCCCGGGACGGACTAGCACAGATACGCAGTATTTT	CASSTPGRTSTDTQYF
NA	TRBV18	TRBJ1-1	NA	TGTGCCAGCCAGCCAAACAGCTGGGGGAACACTGAAGCTTTCTTT	CASQPNSWGNTEAFF
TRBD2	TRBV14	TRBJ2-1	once	TGTGCCAGCAGCCAAGATCGTTGGCGGGAGGGCGTTTACAATGAGCAGTTCTTC	CASSQDRWREGVYNEQFF
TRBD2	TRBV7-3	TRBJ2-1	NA	TGTGCCAGCAGCTTAACTAGCGGGAGGGACAATGAGCAGTTCTTC	CASSLTSGRDNEQFF
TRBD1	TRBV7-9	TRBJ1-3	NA	TGTGCCAGCAGTTCACAGGGGGACTCTGGAAACACCATATATTTT	CASSSQGDSGNTIYF
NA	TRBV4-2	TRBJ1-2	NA	TGTGCCAGCAGCCAAGAAAGGTCGGAGGGCTTAAGGGGCTACACCTTC	CASSQERSEGLRGYTF